This T cell receptor beta chain was obtained from a study of T cells after yellow fever vaccination (dated by TCRdb to the late 2010s). Context from the whole study: The SMART-Seq v4 Ultra Low Input RNA kit was used to prepare libraries from fractions with low cell numbers. To follow T-cell clones before and after primary and booster YFV17D yellow fever vaccination, bulk TCR alpha and beta repertoires were sequenced over time. Two healthy male donors, one aged 18 to 30 and one aged 30 to 40 years, were included in the cohort. Bulk PBMC replicates and cell subsets were isolated from blood drawn at multiple timepoints before and after both primary and secondary immunization. Findings and caveats that apply to the study as a whole: After the booster, most clones that had expanded after primary vaccination were detected again (around 95% of CD4 and more than 85% of CD8), suggesting broad maintenance of memory. Because the study included only two donors, the extent to which the findings can be generalized is limited. Computational filtering was needed because FACS-sorted repertoires could contain abundant contaminating clonotypes from the bulk population. A small share of clonotypes occurred in both CD4 and CD8 compartments, likely arising from convergent recombination. Compared with the primary T-cell response, the secondary T-cell response was faster but weaker, reaching its peak on day 5 rather than on day 15.

This clonotype was counted between two and nine times. Its antigen target is currently unknown. Within one base of it there is no much larger clone, and no base qualities were kept. Measured from the cysteine to the phenylalanine, the CDR3 is 15 residues long. Left in the record is the CDR3 DNA by itself, 45 bases read in frame from the first base. The junction shows trimming of 1 base on V and 5 bases on J, plus 11 bases between the germline ends. From the germline V gene (reference sequence), CDR1 is SEHNR and CDR2 is FQNEAQ. TCR cDNA was made using 5'RACE template switching, a step that added a universal primer site and unique molecular identifiers. Priming for cDNA synthesis came from both the TCR alpha and TCR beta constant segments. Libraries were amplified in two PCR steps, with sample barcodes and sequencing adapters added in the second step. Sequencing of the libraries was done on either Illumina HiSeq 2500 (2x100 bp) or NovaSeq (2x150 bp). As for the original processing: MIGEC was used to demultiplex reads and collapse the reads into UMI consensus sequences, and MiXCR was used for V(D)J alignment. Vaccine-responding clonotypes were defined with edgeR using replicate PBMC samples, requiring FDR below 0.01 and a log2 fold change above 5 up to day 15. CD4 or CD8 identity was assigned to each bulk clonotype according to whether the clonotype was present at higher abundance in the sequenced CD4 repertoire or the sequenced CD8 repertoire. TCRdb ran its own pipeline on the public reads, namely fastp trimming at Q25 and MiXCR clone calling, and kept in-frame beta chains. A single entry per CDR3 protein holds the most common genes and DNA from its merged rows. These V and J calls derive from TCRdb rather than the authors' analysis. The sample table lists approximately 550,000 distinct CDR3 sequences, 15% to 20% of them with a count of one. More than 13% of the sample is held by the ten biggest clonotypes.

Reading the label with the study, this specimen's treatment or condition is: live attenuated yellow fever vaccine strain. Two biological replicates of bulk PBMCs were collected at each blood-draw timepoint. A standard Ficoll-Paque protocol was used to isolate PBMCs from peripheral blood. TriZol was used to extract RNA from bulk PBMCs, from CD4 and CD8 fractions, and from dextramer-positive and dextramer-negative fractions. The sequence was collected from a man between 25 and 39 years old who received the YFV17D yellow fever vaccine. The sample consisted of PBMCs, taken 15 days after the yellow fever booster vaccination. The chain uses TRBV7-9 and TRBJ1-4, with the D gene uncertain. The DNA sequence is as follows: TGTGCCAGCAGCTTAGTGCCAGCACGAAATGAAAAACTGTTTTTT. It is translated as CASSLVPARNEKLFF.